The next 29 T cell receptor beta chains were all read from a single sample in a study of technical replicates of blood from a handful of donors (dated by TCRdb to about 2017). The library was made by the immunoSEQ multiplex PCR assay. The immuneACCESS repertoire file appears here via TCRdb, limited to in-frame rearrangements. These files lack a portion of the clones; in checked studies, under half of the deficit traces to unresolved V genes, and the cause of the others is not known. The sample records about 70,000 clones, roughly 94% of which are singletons. Of the sample, roughly 0.24% falls within the top ten clones. Sequencing was carried out using T cells isolated from PBMCs. The receptors were gathered from a human donor in good health.

The J gene is TRBJ1-2, the V gene TRBV4-2; TRBD1 agrees at 7 bases. The J segment lost 6 bases and the V segment lost 5 bases, leaving 6 bases of the junction unmatched. The CDR3 spans 13 residues. Looked up from germline, CDR1 is LGHNA and CDR2 is YNFKEQ. The CDR3: CASSSGQGDGYTF. For the CDR3, the DNA is TGTGCCAGCAGCTCGGGGCAGGGGGATGGCTACACCTTC.

The rearrangement links TRBV18 to TRBJ1-4, with TRBD1 as a possible D gene (5 bases). Germline CDR1 and CDR2: KGHSH and LQKENI. The CDR3 extends over 16 amino acids. V was pared by 2 bases and J by 0 bases, with 10 bases between. CDR3 loop: CASSPGGMSTNEKLFF. CDR3 nucleotide sequence: TGTGCCAGCTCACCAGGGGGGATGTCAACTAATGAAAAACTGTTTTTT.

The V and J genes are TRBV5-1 and TRBJ2-2; 11 nucleotides match TRBD2. Germline V gene sequence: CDR1 SGHRS, CDR2 YFSETQ. The CDR3 spans 17 residues. Trimming took 3 bases from V and 5 from J; bases not matched to a gene: 9. The CDR3 nucleotides read TGCGCCAGCAGCTCAATACCTAGCGGGAGGTCTACCGGGGAGCTGTTTTTT. Its protein is CASSSIPSGRSTGELFF.

This clone is a singleton in its sample. The chain is built from TRBV30 and TRBJ2-3; 10 bases are a match to TRBD2. The CDR3 is 14 amino acids. The germline V gene encodes CDR1 GTSNPN and CDR2 SVGIG (reference sequence). V dropped 3 bases and J dropped 6; count of bases not matched to a gene: 6. The CDR3: CAWRKRGGPDTQYF. DNA of the CDR3: TGTGCCTGGAGAAAGCGGGGGGGCCCGGATACGCAGTATTTT.

J is TRBJ2-1 and V is TRBV11-2; 7 nucleotides line up with TRBD2. CDR3 length equals 17 residues. V shed 2 bases and J 0 bases; nucleotides not matched to a gene: 7. In germline, CDR1 is SGHAT, CDR2 FQNNGV. As DNA, the CDR3 is TGTGCCAGCAGCTTACAATGGGGGGGGAGCTCCTACAATGAGCAGTTCTTC. It is translated as CASSLQWGGSSYNEQFF.

This chain joins TRBV27 and TRBJ1-5, with 9 bases identical to TRBD1. V lost 6 bases and J lost 2; bases outside the gene matches: 11. This CDR3 region has 17 residues. In germline, CDR1 is MNHEY, CDR2 SMNVEV (reference sequence). CDR3 sequence: CASRGTGWNRGNQPQHF. The CDR3 nucleotides are TGTGCCAGCAGGGGGACAGGGTGGAATAGGGGCAATCAGCCCCAGCATTTT.

The chain links TRBV7-6 to TRBJ2-7; 9 bases match TRBD1. The V and J ends lost 4 bases and 6 bases, in that order; junction bases with no gene match: 7. The CDR3 spans 14 residues. Germline V gene sequence: CDR1 SGHVS, CDR2 FNYEAQ. CDR3 DNA: TGTGCCAGCAGCTCCCTAGCGACAGGGGGCGAGCAGTACTTC. Translation gives CASSSLATGGEQYF.

The chain links TRBV11-2 to TRBJ1-1, with TRBD1 matching over 9 bases. V was clipped by 3 bases and J by 3 bases; unmatched bases: 5. Germline CDR1 is SGHAT and CDR2 is FQNNGV. CDR3 length: 15 residues. The CDR3 sequence: CASSFEQGAYTEAFF. CDR3 DNA: TGTGCCAGCAGCTTTGAACAGGGGGCTTACACTGAAGCTTTCTTT.

The chain has TRBV7-6 and TRBJ2-3; 11 bases align to TRBD2. The CDR3 is 19 residues long. Germline V CDR1 and CDR2: SGHVS, FNYEAQ. Trimming cost V 1 base and J 3 bases; bases outside gene matches: 12. CDR3 sequence (DNA): TGTGCCAGCAGCTTAGATGGCGGGACTAGCGGAGTTCGAACAGATACGCAGTATTTT. Translating gives CASSLDGGTSGVRTDTQYF.

CDR3 amino acids: CASSERYSNQPQHF. DNA of the CDR3: TGTGCCAGCAGTGAACGGTATAGCAATCAGCCCCAGCATTTT. This chain connects TRBV2 to TRBJ1-5; no reliable D call. CDR1 and CDR2 from the germline V gene are SNHLY and FYNNEI. The CDR3 has 14 residues. V was cut by 2 bases and J by 0 bases, with 5 bases left in between.

The chain is built from TRBV29-1 and TRBJ2-7; 10 bases map to TRBD1. Germline CDR1 and CDR2: SQVTM and ANQGSEA. The V and J ends lost 6 bases and 4 bases, in that order; junction bases with no gene match: 12. The CDR3 has 15 residues. Here the CDR3 DNA reads TGCAGCGTAAGACAGGGGGCGTCTCCCCCGTACGAGCAGTACTTC. It yields the protein CSVRQGASPPYEQYF.

V is TRBV12-5 and J is TRBJ1-5; possible D gene TRBD1, 6 bases. CDR3 length: 14 amino acids. Trimming took off 1 base at V and 7 bases at J, with 11 bases between the two ends. Germline V gene lookup returns CDR1 LGHNT and CDR2 FRNRAP. CDR3 sequence: CASGLGTGTQPQHF. For the CDR3, the DNA is TGTGCTAGTGGTTTGGGAACCGGGACACAGCCCCAGCATTTT.

This clone was recorded only once. The CDR3 DNA is TGCAGCGTTTCACAGGGTTTTGGTGAAAAACTGTTTTTT. This encodes CSVSQGFGEKLFF. This rearrangement joins TRBV29-1 to TRBJ1-4; a weak D match, TRBD1 (6 bases). There are 13 residues in the CDR3. V lost 5 bases and J lost 7, with 14 bases in between. Germline lookup yields CDR1 SQVTM and CDR2 ANQGSEA.

The chain employs TRBV27 and TRBJ1-2; 7 bases agree with TRBD1. After removal of 6 bases from V and 2 bases from J, the junction contained 6 bases not matched to a gene. The CDR3 totals 14 residues. Looked up from germline, CDR1 is MNHEY and CDR2 is SMNVEV (reference sequence). The CDR3 sequence: CASRRQGPNYGYTF. Here the CDR3 DNA reads TGTGCCAGCAGAAGACAGGGCCCAAACTATGGCTACACCTTC.

V and J are TRBV27 and TRBJ2-7; 7 bases fit TRBD1. This CDR3 comprises 13 residues. The V segment lost 6 bases and the J segment 3 bases; nucleotides outside the gene matches: 5. Looked up from germline, CDR1 is MNHEY and CDR2 is SMNVEV (reference sequence). The CDR3 reads CASSGTELYEQYF. The DNA of the CDR3 is TGTGCCAGCAGCGGGACAGAGCTCTACGAGCAGTACTTC.

The rearrangement links TRBV25-1 to TRBJ1-2; no firm D call. Germline CDR1 reads MGHDK; CDR2 reads SYGVNS. This CDR3 contains 13 residues. V lost 8 bases to trimming and J lost 6 bases, with 16 bases between them. The CDR3 DNA is TGTGCCAGCGGCCCTTCGGGGATAGATGGCTACACCTTC. Its protein product is CASGPSGIDGYTF.

The chain recombines TRBV5-6 with TRBJ1-5; 11 bases fit TRBD1. Germline values: CDR1 SGHDT, CDR2 YYEEEE. The trim removed 0 bases at V and 6 bases at J, leaving 2 bases unmatched. The CDR3 totals 15 residues. CDR3 coding DNA: TGTGCCAGCAGCTTGGGGACAGGGGGCGGTCAGCCCCAGCATTTT. Its translation is CASSLGTGGGQPQHF.

This chain connects TRBV7-2 to TRBJ2-1, with 7 nucleotides matching TRBD2. V lost 5 bases to trimming and J lost 10 bases; unmatched junction nucleotides: 5. Per the germline V gene, CDR1 is SGHTA and CDR2 is FQGNSA. The CDR3 is 12 amino acids. CDR3 coding DNA: TGTGCCAGCAGCCGAGCGGGACGAGAGCAGTTCTTC. It yields the protein CASSRAGREQFF.

This rearrangement joins TRBV5-4 to TRBJ2-2; D is unclear. Germline loops: CDR1 SGHNT, CDR2 YYREEE (reference sequence). The ends were cut back, 2 bases at V and 1 base at J, with 9 bases in the middle. The CDR3 has 15 residues. CDR3 loop: CASSFEPLNTGELFF. The DNA for the CDR3 is TGTGCCAGCAGCTTTGAGCCCCTGAACACCGGGGAGCTGTTTTTT.

CDR3 DNA sequence: TGTGCCTGGAGAGACTTTGGTTACACCTTC. Translated, it gives CAWRDFGYTF. The chain carries TRBV30 and TRBJ1-2, with D unresolved. V shed 3 bases and J shed 11 bases, with 10 bases lying between them. Germline CDR1 and CDR2: GTSNPN and SVGIG (reference sequence). This CDR3 region has 10 residues.

Only a few counts were recorded for this clone. CDR3 sequence: CASSRTPMNTEAFF. In DNA form, the CDR3 reads TGCGCCAGCAGTAGGACTCCCATGAACACTGAAGCTTTCTTT. The gene calls are TRBV10-1 and TRBJ1-1; D gene ambiguous. V was trimmed by 5 bases and J by 0 bases, leaving 10 bases between them. CDR1 is WNHNN, CDR2 SYGVQD, per germline (reference sequence). The CDR3 runs 14 residues.

The V and J genes are TRBV19 and TRBJ1-1, with D maybe TRBD1 (5 bases). This CDR3 region has 16 residues. The germline gives CDR1 LNHDA, CDR2 SQIVND (reference sequence). V lost 7 bases to trimming and J lost 2 bases, with 20 bases between them. The CDR3 reads CASTAQGLRLNTEAFF. The DNA for the CDR3 is TGTGCCAGTACCGCGCAGGGTCTAAGGCTAAACACTGAAGCTTTCTTT.

The chain recombines TRBV2 with TRBJ2-3, with TRBD2 matching over 11 bases. The V and J ends lost 2 bases and 2 bases, in that order; junction bases with no gene match: 3. Germline CDR1 and CDR2: SNHLY and FYNNEI. The CDR3 loop spans 16 amino acids. CDR3 DNA sequence: TGTGCCAGCAGTGAAACTAGCGGGAGTCTCACAGATACGCAGTATTTT. It is translated as CASSETSGSLTDTQYF.

As DNA, the CDR3 is TGTGCCAGCAGCTCCGAGACAGATAGGAACGGCTACACCTTC. Translation: CASSSETDRNGYTF. The V call is TRBV7-9, the J call TRBJ1-2, with D tentatively TRBD1 (5 bases). Germline V CDR1 and CDR2: SEHNR, FQNEAQ (reference sequence). The length of the CDR3 is 14 residues. Deletions cut 4 bases from V and 8 bases from J, with 17 bases between.

The rearrangement uses TRBV27 and TRBJ2-7; 8 nucleotides agree with TRBD2. The CDR3 totals 14 residues. Germline V gene lookup returns CDR1 MNHEY and CDR2 SMNVEV (reference sequence). V was pared by 5 bases and J by 2 bases, with 5 bases of the junction left unmatched. The CDR3 loop reads CASSRLAGAYEQYF. CDR3 sequence (DNA): TGTGCCAGCAGTAGGCTAGCGGGCGCCTACGAGCAGTACTTC.

V gene TRBV19 combines with J gene TRBJ2-7, with TRBD1 identical over 11 bases. V lost 3 bases and J lost 2; bases outside the gene matches: 0. This CDR3 contains 14 residues. Germline V gene sequence: CDR1 LNHDA, CDR2 SQIVND (reference sequence). The CDR3 spells CASSMGQGAYEQYF. Written as DNA, the CDR3 is TGTGCCAGTAGTATGGGACAGGGGGCCTACGAGCAGTACTTC.

This chain links TRBV7-9 with TRBJ1-1; D uncertain. With 5 bases removed from V and 8 bases from J, the gap between germline ends came to 12 bases. Germline values: CDR1 SEHNR, CDR2 FQNEAQ (reference sequence). This CDR3 contains 12 residues. The CDR3 loop is CASSQEGVEAFF. The CDR3 DNA reads as TGTGCCAGCAGCCAGGAGGGAGTAGAAGCTTTCTTT.

The chain carries TRBV11-2 and TRBJ2-7; the match to TRBD2 covers 8 bases. The V gene's germline CDR1 is SGHAT and CDR2 FQNNGV. The V gene end was trimmed by 6 bases and the J gene end by 4 bases; junction bases not matched to a gene: 8. The CDR3 has 14 residues. CDR3 in DNA: TGTGCCAGCAGAAAAAACGCGGGGGGATACGAGCAGTACTTC. This codes for CASRKNAGGYEQYF.

The V call is TRBV4-1, the J call TRBJ2-2; TRBD2 aligns across 9 bases. Germline V gene lookup returns CDR1 MGHRA and CDR2 YSYEKL. V lost 5 bases, J lost 6 bases, and 10 bases stayed unmatched. The CDR3 runs 16 residues. The CDR3 region is CASSAPGTSFSGELFF. The CDR3 bases are TGCGCCAGCAGCGCCCCCGGGACTAGCTTTTCCGGGGAGCTGTTTTTT.